This record looks at one T cell receptor beta chain sequence and its context. The germline gives CDR1 SGHTA, CDR2 FQGNSA. The length of the CDR3 is 16 residues. V shed 2 bases and J 5 bases; nucleotides not matched to a gene: 8. This sample is part of a study of T cell changes during pregnancy in multiple sclerosis. TCRdb keeps only in-frame clones here, not all; method: immunoSEQ multiplex PCR. This table has roughly 51,000 clones, over 80% appearing once. This TCR was sampled from a female donor in good health, enrolled as a control in a pregnancy study. This chain links TRBV7-2 with TRBJ1-4; 7 bases are a match to TRBD1. Sample: CD4+ T cells from peripheral blood mononuclear cells, taken after pregnancy. The CDR3 sequence is CASSLSMTGRNEKLFF. CDR3 in DNA: TGTGCCAGCAGCTTATCAATGACAGGGAGGAATGAAAAACTGTTTTTT. The variable domain in full, with the rest retrieved from reference TRBV7-2 and TRBJ1-4, is GAGVSQSPSNKVTEKGKDVELRCDPISGHTALYWYRQSLGQGLEFLIYFQGNSAPDKSGLPSDRFSAERTGGSVSTLTIQRTQQEDSAVYLCASSLSMTGRNEKLFFGSGTQLSVL.